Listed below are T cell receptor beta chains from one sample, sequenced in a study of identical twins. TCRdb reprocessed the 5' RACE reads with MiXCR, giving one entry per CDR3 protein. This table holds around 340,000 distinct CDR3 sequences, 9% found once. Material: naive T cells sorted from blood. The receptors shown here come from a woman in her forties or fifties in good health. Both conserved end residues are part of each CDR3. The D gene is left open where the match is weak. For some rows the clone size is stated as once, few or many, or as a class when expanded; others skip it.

CASSLALLAGGNTDTQYF	TGTGCCAGCAGCTTAGCTCTACTAGCGGGAGGTAACACAGATACGCAGTATTTT	TRBJ2-3	TRBV11-2	TRBD2	few
CSAAVAYEQYF	TGCAGTGCCGCGGTAGCCTACGAGCAGTACTTC	TRBJ2-7	TRBV20-1	.	.
CSARGTSGRYQETQYF	TGCAGTGCTAGAGGGACTAGCGGGAGGTACCAAGAGACCCAGTACTTC	TRBJ2-5	TRBV20-1	TRBD2	few
CASSQVGPGEDNIQYF	TGCGCCAGCAGCCAAGTAGGACCGGGAGAGGACAACATTCAGTACTTC	TRBJ2-4	TRBV4-1	.	many
CAWKQGFGGELFF	TGTGCCTGGAAACAGGGTTTTGGCGGGGAGCTGTTTTTT	TRBJ2-2	TRBV30	.	many
CASSFLRDGRRGNQPQHF	TGTGCCAGCAGCTTCCTCAGGGATGGTAGACGGGGCAATCAGCCCCAGCATTTT	TRBJ1-5	TRBV7-8	.	few
CSASRTGPPYNEQFF	TGCAGTGCTAGCAGAACAGGGCCTCCCTACAATGAGCAGTTCTTC	TRBJ2-1	TRBV20-1	.	many
CASSSPAGNTDTQYF	TGTGCCAGCAGCTCTCCAGCGGGAAACACAGATACGCAGTATTTT	TRBJ2-3	TRBV11-3	TRBD2	once
CATSEVTGELFF	TGTGCCACCAGTGAGGTCACCGGGGAGCTGTTTTTT	TRBJ2-2	TRBV24-1	.	few
CASRSAGRSSYNEQFF	TGCGCCAGCAGAAGTGCGGGACGGAGCTCCTACAATGAGCAGTTCTTC	TRBJ2-1	TRBV5-1	.	.
CASRPPGQNYGYTF	TGTGCCAGCAGGCCGCCGGGACAGAACTATGGCTACACCTTC	TRBJ1-2	TRBV6-6	TRBD1	.
CASREQVANTEAFF	TGCGCCAGCAGGGAGCAGGTCGCGAACACTGAAGCTTTCTTT	TRBJ1-1	TRBV5-1	.	.
CSAEHRVSGNTIYF	TGCAGTGCCGAGCACAGGGTCTCTGGAAACACCATATATTTT	TRBJ1-3	TRBV20-1	.	.
CSTTTRGVGDTEAFF	TGCAGTACCACGACGCGGGGGGTTGGGGACACTGAAGCTTTCTTT	TRBJ1-1	TRBV20-1	.	few
CASSPGTLNTEAFF	TGCGCCAGCAGCCCCGGGACACTGAACACTGAAGCTTTCTTT	TRBJ1-1	TRBV5-1	.	many
CAISESGKQQYF	TGTGCCATCAGTGAGTCGGGAAAGCAGCAGTACTTC	TRBJ2-7	TRBV10-3	.	few
CASSLADTRQGLNTEAFF	TGCGCCAGCAGCTTGGCGGACACGAGACAGGGCTTAAACACTGAAGCTTTCTTT	TRBJ1-1	TRBV5-1	TRBD1	.
CASSLVQTPGELFF	TGCGCCAGCAGCTTGGTACAGACCCCCGGGGAGCTGTTTTTT	TRBJ2-2	TRBV5-1	.	few
CASSFVGSGGGLLNEQFF	TGTGCCAGCAGTTTTGTGGGGAGCGGGGGGGGGCTGCTCAATGAGCAGTTCTTC	TRBJ2-1	TRBV27	TRBD2	.
CASSIRGPGHQPQHF	TGTGCCAGTAGTATCCGTGGCCCAGGTCATCAGCCCCAGCATTTT	TRBJ1-5	TRBV19	.	.
CASTPVDSGEEFAYNEQFF	TGTGCCAGCACCCCGGTGGATTCGGGGGAGGAATTCGCCTACAATGAGCAGTTCTTC	TRBJ2-1	TRBV13	.	many
CASSLVQGASNEQFF	TGTGCCAGCAGCTTGGTGCAGGGGGCGTCTAATGAGCAGTTCTTC	TRBJ2-1	TRBV5-5	TRBD1	many
CASSLEVLIGSPLHF	TGTGCCAGCAGTTTAGAAGTATTAATAGGCTCACCCCTCCACTTT	TRBJ1-6	TRBV12-3/TRBV12-4	.	.
CASTGWRSLQPQHF	TGTGCCAGTACCGGCTGGCGCAGTCTGCAGCCCCAGCATTTT	TRBJ1-5	TRBV19	.	few
CASSSSGIGKSSYNEQFF	TGTGCCAGCAGCTCTAGCGGGATTGGGAAGAGCTCCTACAATGAGCAGTTCTTC	TRBJ2-1	TRBV7-3	TRBD2	many
CASSLRSNQPQHF	TGTGCCAGCAGCCTCAGGTCCAATCAGCCCCAGCATTTT	TRBJ1-5	TRBV9	.	many
CASSLDRGAYGYTF	TGTGCCAGCAGTTTAGACAGGGGGGCCTATGGCTACACCTTC	TRBJ1-2	TRBV12-3/TRBV12-4	TRBD1	few
CASKIHLTTYEQYF	TGTGCCAGCAAGATACACCTGACTACCTACGAGCAGTACTTC	TRBJ2-7	TRBV5-4	.	.
CASSLGGFRDQPQHF	TGTGCCAGCAGCTTAGGTGGTTTCAGGGATCAGCCCCAGCATTTT	TRBJ1-5	TRBV7-6	.	few
CATSDPRGLVEQFF	TGTGCCACCAGTGACCCTAGGGGGCTTGTTGAGCAGTTCTTC	TRBJ2-1	TRBV24-1	TRBD1	many
CASSQGVEETQYF	TGTGCCAGCAGCCAGGGGGTAGAAGAGACCCAGTACTTC	TRBJ2-5	TRBV4-2	.	few
CASASDNTDTQYF	TGTGCCAGCGCATCAGACAACACAGATACGCAGTATTTT	TRBJ2-3	TRBV2	.	few
CASSQGGTGGTDTQYF	TGTGCCAGCAGCCAAGGAGGGACTGGGGGCACAGATACGCAGTATTTT	TRBJ2-3	TRBV3-1	.	.
CASSLNRQGVDTQYF	TGCGCCAGCAGCTTGAACCGACAGGGAGTAGATACGCAGTATTTT	TRBJ2-3	TRBV5-1	TRBD1	many
CASSSGVAEAFF	TGTGCCAGCAGTTCAGGGGTCGCTGAAGCTTTCTTT	TRBJ1-1	TRBV14	.	many
CASSQDLGGISPLHF	TGTGCCAGCAGCCAAGATTTAGGAGGCATCTCACCCCTCCACTTT	TRBJ1-6	TRBV4-2	.	.
CASSYPLGAGISYNEQFF	TGTGCCAGCAGTTACCCCCTGGGGGCGGGCATATCCTACAATGAGCAGTTCTTC	TRBJ2-1	TRBV6-2/TRBV6-3	.	few
CASSLDKGRIDGYTF	TGCGCCAGCAGCTTGGACAAGGGGCGTATTGATGGCTACACCTTC	TRBJ1-2	TRBV5-1	.	few
CATSVSGTGLFLGELFF	TGTGCCACCAGTGTTTCCGGGACAGGCCTATTCTTAGGGGAGCTGTTTTTT	TRBJ2-2	TRBV24-1	TRBD1	few
CASSPRTARNEQFF	TGTGCCAGCAGTCCCCGGACAGCTAGAAATGAGCAGTTCTTC	TRBJ2-1	TRBV12-3/TRBV12-4	.	many